These 27 T cell receptor beta chains were sequenced from one sample in a study of cytomegalovirus exposure and HLA in healthy donors. A multiplex PCR was run with 60 Vbeta primers and 13 Jbeta primers. Profiling relied on immunoSEQ multiplex PCR, and the TCRdb table lists in-frame clones only, not all of them. Among some 170,000 clones listed, 71% were seen once. Sequenced: PBMCs. These receptors all stem from a woman aged 25 to 39 in good health and CMV-seronegative.

The V and J genes are TRBV2 and TRBJ2-1; 7 bases fit TRBD2. Germline V gene lookup returns CDR1 SNHLY and CDR2 FYNNEI. Trimming took 8 bases from V and 3 from J; bases not matched to a gene: 1. CDR3 size: 12 residues. DNA for the CDR3: TGTGCCAGCGCTAGCGGCTACAATGAGCAGTTCTTC. It yields the protein CASASGYNEQFF.

The chain carries TRBV5-1 and TRBJ1-6, with a weak D call TRBD1 (5 bases). The V gene's germline CDR1 is SGHRS and CDR2 YFSETQ. The CDR3 has 14 residues. V gave up 3 bases and J gave up 8 bases, with 12 bases separating them. The CDR3 region has the DNA TGCGCCAGCAGCTATGAAGGGGAGGATTCACCCCTCCACTTT. Encoded protein: CASSYEGEDSPLHF.

The chain recombines TRBV4-3 with TRBJ2-7, with a possible D match to TRBD2 (7 bases). The CDR3 is 15 residues long. The V end lost 4 bases, the J end lost 3 bases, and 16 bases lay between the germline ends. The germline V gene encodes CDR1 LGHNA and CDR2 YSLEER. This CDR3 is CASSPSARGGYEQYF. In DNA, the CDR3 is TGCGCCAGCAGCCCCTCGGCGAGGGGGGGCTACGAGCAGTACTTC.

Only a few counts were recorded for this clone. The rearrangement uses TRBV27 and TRBJ1-1, with D perhaps matching TRBD1 (5 bases). Trimming took 4 bases from V and 0 from J, leaving 18 bases between them. The germline V gene encodes CDR1 MNHEY and CDR2 SMNVEV (reference sequence). The CDR3 covers 17 residues. In DNA form, the CDR3 reads TGTGCCAGCAGTTCTCTTTCTCAGGGACTCATGAACACTGAAGCTTTCTTT. It yields the protein CASSSLSQGLMNTEAFF.

V usage is TRBV19 and J usage is TRBJ2-3; a weak D match, TRBD1 (6 bases). Germline V gene data show CDR1 as LNHDA and CDR2 as SQIVND (reference sequence). CDR3 length: 14 residues. The V end lost 9 bases, the J end lost 0 bases, and 13 bases lay between the germline ends. CDR3 sequence (DNA): TGTGCCAGCACCACAGGGATTAGCACAGATACGCAGTATTTT. This translates into CASTTGISTDTQYF.

In this sample, this clone turned up a few times. The chain uses TRBV19 and TRBJ2-1; D may be TRBD1 (6 bases). V lost 1 base to trimming and J lost 6 bases, with 13 bases between them. This CDR3 has 15 residues. The V gene's germline CDR1 is LNHDA and CDR2 SQIVND (reference sequence). Here the CDR3 DNA reads TGTGCCAGTAGTATAGTGCGGCGACAGGTCAATGAGCAGTTCTTC. Its translation is CASSIVRRQVNEQFF. The entire variable domain, with the rest obtained from reference TRBV19 and TRBJ2-1, is as follows: DGGITQSPKYLFRKEGQNVTLSCEQNLNHDAMYWYRQDPGQGLRLIYYSQIVNDFQKGDIAEGYSVSREKKESFPLTVTSAQKNPTAFYLCASSIVRRQVNEQFFGPGTRLTVL.

The chain joins TRBV5-1 to TRBJ2-5; possible D gene TRBD1, 5 bases. V was shortened by 7 bases and J by 5 bases, with 18 bases between the two germline ends. Germline V CDR1 and CDR2: SGHRS, YFSETQ. The CDR3 loop spans 14 amino acids. The DNA of the CDR3 is TGCGCCAGCGGGGCGCTCGAAGGGCGGGAGACCCAGTACTTC. Its protein product is CASGALEGRETQYF. The full variable domain, with the rest looked up from reference TRBV5-1 and TRBJ2-5, is KAGVTQTPRYLIKTRGQQVTLSCSPISGHRSVSWYQQTPGQGLQFLFEYFSETQRNKGNFPGRFSGRQFSNSRSEMNVSTLELGDSALYLCASGALEGRETQYFGPGTRLLVL.

The V and J genes are TRBV2 and TRBJ2-3; maybe TRBD1 (5 bases). V lost 5 bases, J lost 2 bases, and 11 bases lay in between. From germline, CDR1 is SNHLY and CDR2 FYNNEI. CDR3 length: 14 residues. CDR3 DNA sequence: TGTGCCAGCAGTCGAAGACAGCTCACAGATACGCAGTATTTT. Translating it yields CASSRRQLTDTQYF.

The V call is TRBV2, the J call TRBJ2-3; TRBD2 matches 7 bases. This CDR3 comprises 15 residues. Per germline, CDR1 SNHLY and CDR2 FYNNEI. The J segment lost 2 bases and the V segment lost 6 bases, leaving 8 bases of the junction unmatched. CDR3 protein: CASRGGNLPTDTQYF. The CDR3 DNA follows: TGTGCCAGCAGGGGGGGGAACCTGCCCACAGATACGCAGTATTTT.

This clone was seen only a few times. The chain combines TRBV2 with TRBJ2-1; 9 nucleotides match TRBD2. V shed 3 bases and J 8 bases; nucleotides not matched to a gene: 5. The CDR3 consists of 14 residues. Germline V CDR1 and CDR2: SNHLY, FYNNEI. The CDR3 DNA reads as TGTGCCAGCAGTGAGGGGACTAGCAACCATGAGCAGTTCTTC. It is translated as CASSEGTSNHEQFF.

J is TRBJ1-3 and V is TRBV19, with D tentatively TRBD1 (6 bases). Trimming cost V 9 bases and J 2 bases, with 11 bases left between them. The CDR3 has 13 amino acids. Germline values: CDR1 LNHDA, CDR2 SQIVND (reference sequence). The CDR3 DNA reads as TGTGCCAGCAGTTGGACAGCTGGAAACACCATATATTTT. Translating it yields CASSWTAGNTIYF. Full variable domain (missing parts from reference TRBV19 and TRBJ1-3): DGGITQSPKYLFRKEGQNVTLSCEQNLNHDAMYWYRQDPGQGLRLIYYSQIVNDFQKGDIAEGYSVSREKKESFPLTVTSAQKNPTAFYLCASSWTAGNTIYFGEGSWLTVV.

The V call is TRBV6-1, the J call TRBJ1-5, with 8 bases aligning to TRBD1. The CDR3 sequence is 15 residues long. V shed 5 bases, J shed 7 bases, and the junction held 10 bases outside the gene matches. Germline CDR1 and CDR2: MNHNS and SASEGT. This CDR3 reads CASSLHGQGDQPQHF. For the CDR3, the DNA is TGTGCCAGCAGTTTACACGGACAGGGCGACCAGCCCCAGCATTTT.

The V and J genes are TRBV7-2 and TRBJ1-5, with 9 bases fitting TRBD1. The germline V gene encodes CDR1 SGHTA and CDR2 FQGNSA. J lost 2 bases, V lost 5 bases, and 10 bases had no gene match. This CDR3 is built from 17 residues. CDR3 nucleotide sequence: TGTGCCAGCAGCCTCTCAATGACAGGGGGTCGCAATCAGCCCCAGCATTTT. Amino acids: CASSLSMTGGRNQPQHF.

This clone showed up just a few times. This chain connects TRBV7-6 to TRBJ2-1; 7 bases fit TRBD2. The V gene end was trimmed by 8 bases and the J gene end by 5 bases; junction bases not matched to a gene: 9. Per the germline V gene, CDR1 is SGHVS and CDR2 is FNYEAQ. The CDR3 totals 14 residues. CDR3 sequence: CASALGLADNEQFF. The DNA for the CDR3 is TGTGCCAGCGCTCTTGGGCTAGCGGACAATGAGCAGTTCTTC.

This clone was seen only a few times. The chain recombines TRBV19 with TRBJ2-5; 15 bases are a match to TRBD2. Unmatched junction bases numbered 8, after V lost 5 bases and J lost 1 base. This CDR3 comprises 18 residues. Germline assignment: CDR1 LNHDA and CDR2 SQIVND (reference sequence). The CDR3 bases are TGTGCCAGTAGTGTAGGACTAGCGGGGGGGAAACGCCAAGAGACCCAGTACTTC. Protein sequence: CASSVGLAGGKRQETQYF.

This rearrangement joins TRBV2 to TRBJ2-5; possible D gene TRBD2, 6 bases. Per the germline V gene, CDR1 is SNHLY and CDR2 is FYNNEI. The germline V and J ends were trimmed by 8 bases and 4 bases, with 11 bases remaining between them. This CDR3 has 12 residues. The CDR3: CASGGRRETQYF. CDR3 nucleotides: TGTGCCAGCGGTGGGAGGAGAGAGACCCAGTACTTC.

This sequence joins TRBV25-1 and TRBJ2-7, with TRBD1 as a possible D gene (6 bases). Germline-derived CDR1 and CDR2 are MGHDK and SYGVNS. With 3 bases removed from V and 2 bases from J, the gap between germline ends came to 8 bases. CDR3 length: 13 residues. CDR3 DNA: TGTGCCAGCAGTGATCGACAGGCCTACGAGCAGTACTTC. It is translated as CASSDRQAYEQYF.

The chain employs TRBV29-1 and TRBJ1-5; TRBD1 agrees at 7 bases. CDR1 SQVTM and CDR2 ANQGSEA come from the germline V gene. J gave up 3 bases and V 6 bases, and 8 bases lay outside the gene matches. This CDR3 is built from 14 residues. CDR3 bases: TGCAGCGTCGCTGGGACAGACAACAATCAGCCCCAGCATTTT. It specifies CSVAGTDNNQPQHF.

The sample holds a few counts of this clone. The CDR3 nucleotides are TGCAGCGTTGAAGACGGACTAGCTTACAATGAGCAGTTCTTC. Protein sequence: CSVEDGLAYNEQFF. The chain employs TRBV29-1 and TRBJ2-1; 8 positions agree with TRBD2. Trimming cost V 0 bases and J 4 bases; bases outside gene matches: 2. This CDR3 contains 14 residues. Germline values: CDR1 SQVTM, CDR2 ANQGSEA.

The rearrangement links TRBV29-1 to TRBJ2-7; 7 bases line up with TRBD1. Germline V CDR1 and CDR2: SQVTM, ANQGSEA. The junction had 2 bases not matched to a gene; V was cut back by 0 bases and J by 3 bases. CDR3 length: 13 residues. The CDR3 DNA is TGCAGCGTTGAAGATTCAGGGGGCTACGAGCAGTACTTC. As protein: CSVEDSGGYEQYF.

J is TRBJ1-5 and V is TRBV29-1; D is perhaps TRBD1 (6 bases). Deletions cut 4 bases from V and 1 base from J, with 8 bases between. This CDR3 has 13 amino acids. Germline V gene lookup returns CDR1 SQVTM and CDR2 ANQGSEA. In DNA form, the CDR3 reads TGCAGCGTTGCAGGGGAGAGCAATCAGCCCCAGCATTTT. Its translation is CSVAGESNQPQHF.

V gene TRBV4-3 combines with J gene TRBJ2-7, with 8 bases identical to TRBD2. Losses at the gene ends were 0 bases for V and 7 bases for J; bases not matched to a gene: 11. Germline lookup yields CDR1 LGHNA and CDR2 YSLEER. CDR3 size: 16 residues. In DNA form, the CDR3 reads TGCGCCAGCAGCCAAGAATGGCGGGGGGCCCGGCATGAGCAGTACTTC. Protein sequence: CASSQEWRGARHEQYF.

J is TRBJ2-3 and V is TRBV7-8; TRBD2 aligns across 9 bases. The CDR3 has 16 amino acids. Germline V gene lookup returns CDR1 SGHVS and CDR2 FQNEAQ. Unmatched junction bases numbered 2, after V lost 1 base and J lost 0 bases. The CDR3 DNA sequence: TGTGCCAGCAGCTTAGGACTAGCGGTTAGCACAGATACGCAGTATTTT. Translating gives CASSLGLAVSTDTQYF.

The genes are TRBV5-1 and TRBJ2-5; tentatively, D is TRBD1 (6 bases). CDR1 is SGHRS, CDR2 YFSETQ, per germline. This CDR3 contains 15 residues. Trimming removed 4 bases at V and 4 bases at J, with 17 bases between. The CDR3 sequence is CASSRGTGTTETQYF. In DNA form, the CDR3 reads TGCGCCAGCAGCAGGGGGACCGGGACCACAGAGACCCAGTACTTC. Together with reference TRBV5-1 and TRBJ2-5, the CDR3 gives the full variable domain: KAGVTQTPRYLIKTRGQQVTLSCSPISGHRSVSWYQQTPGQGLQFLFEYFSETQRNKGNFPGRFSGRQFSNSRSEMNVSTLELGDSALYLCASSRGTGTTETQYFGPGTRLLVL.

This chain uses TRBV7-7 with TRBJ2-5, with a weak D call TRBD1 (5 bases). The germline V and J ends were trimmed by 3 bases and 5 bases, with 13 bases remaining between them. The CDR3 covers 14 residues. The V gene's germline CDR1 is SSHAT and CDR2 FNYEAQ (reference sequence). CDR3 in amino acids: CASSLGRGSETQYF. CDR3 in DNA: TGTGCCAGCAGCTTGGGTAGGGGTTCGGAGACCCAGTACTTC.

On this clone itself: The same CDR3 arises from other DNA sequences in this sample as well. The chain is built from TRBV4-2 and TRBJ2-6, with 7 nucleotides matching TRBD1. The J segment lost 2 bases and the V segment lost 3 bases, leaving 1 base of the junction unmatched. This CDR3 comprises 15 residues. Germline CDR1 reads LGHNA; CDR2 reads YNFKEQ. The CDR3, as DNA: TGTGCCAGCAGCCAGCAGGGGGCTGGGGCCAACGTCCTGACTTTC. Its translation: CASSQQGAGANVLTF.

The CDR3 sequence is CASSILAGGPYTQYF. CDR3 in DNA: TGTGCCAGTAGTATACTAGCGGGAGGGCCGTATACGCAGTATTTT. The rearrangement links TRBV19 to TRBJ2-3, with 12 bases that match TRBD2. CDR1 is LNHDA, CDR2 SQIVND, per germline (reference sequence). V shed 2 bases and J 7 bases; nucleotides not matched to a gene: 4. The CDR3 contains 15 residues. Looking up the rest from reference TRBV19 and TRBJ2-3 gives the full variable domain: DGGITQSPKYLFRKEGQNVTLSCEQNLNHDAMYWYRQDPGQGLRLIYYSQIVNDFQKGDIAEGYSVSREKKESFPLTVTSAQKNPTAFYLCASSILAGGPYTQYFGPGTRLTVL.